This T cell receptor (beta chain) was captured in a study of blood T cell repertoires in COVID-19 (dated by TCRdb to the early 2020s). The study in broad terms: The collaborator samples originated in the United States, Italy and Spain and spanned the acute and convalescent phases of COVID-19. The prospective study material was composed of cDNA or gDNA derived from T cells, B-cell-depleted T cells, or PBMCs. The dataset comprised deeply sampled blood TCRbeta repertoires from subjects exposed to, actively infected with, or recovered from COVID-19. The repertoires were released in a freely available public database meant as a resource for research on the immune response to SARS-CoV-2. The samples were drawn from the first 160 participants of the ongoing ImmuneRACE study and from 950 to 1,500 subjects provided by 6 global collaborators. Sample metadata almost always included a de-identified subject ID, COVID-19 status, age in years and sex. HLA class I and class II types, where available, came from metadata supplied by the sample provider rather than from assay-based typing. Paper-wide results and their limitations: The amount of clinical and demographic metadata varied by source and participant and was provided uncurated.

Regarding this clone: It lacks a known antigen. Per-nucleotide qualities are absent, and no much larger clonotype sits a single base away.

The immunoSEQ Assay, a bias-controlled multiplex PCR, was used to amplify TCRbeta CDR3 regions from genomic DNA. Per the original workflow: The number of nucleated cells in each sample was estimated by amplification of reference gene primers within the assay. To quantify the absolute abundance of each unique TCRbeta CDR3 rearrangement, sequence reads were collapsed and filtered. For each sample, productive Simpson clonality was calculated as the square root of Simpson's diversity index across productive rearrangements. TCRdb retrieved this table from immuneACCESS and kept in-frame rearrangements only. Not all clones are present; in checked studies, unresolved V genes account for under half, and no reason is known for the remainder. V, J and clone size reflect that table, while D and trimming were determined from the DNA. Here the sample has approximately 210,000 clones; roughly 90% occur a single time. Of the sample, roughly 6.2% is held by the ten largest clones.

CDR1 and CDR2 are read off the germline V gene as SGHRS and YFSETQ. The CDR3, cysteine through phenylalanine, is 14 amino acids long. Only the CDR3 portion is preserved as DNA: 42 bases, with reading frame beginning at the first base. For this chain, trimming is 3 bases at the V end and 4 bases at the J end, and the number of junction bases without a gene match is 6. A second Seattle source provided samples from volunteer blood donors who had recovered from COVID-19. Collaborating institutions collected whole blood in K2EDTA tubes following their own protocols. For TCRbeta analysis, collaborator samples were shipped as frozen whole blood, as isolated PBMCs, or as DNA extracted from either sample type.

The TCR sequence derives from a middle-aged woman who had recovered from COVID-19. The chain is assembled from TRBV5-1 and TRBJ2-5, with TRBD1 matching 7 junction bases. Sequencing was performed on peripheral blood. The CDR3 region reads CASSSSAGGETQYF. The nucleotide sequence reads as follows: TGCGCCAGCAGCTCCTCAGCAGGGGGAGAGACCCAGTACTTC.